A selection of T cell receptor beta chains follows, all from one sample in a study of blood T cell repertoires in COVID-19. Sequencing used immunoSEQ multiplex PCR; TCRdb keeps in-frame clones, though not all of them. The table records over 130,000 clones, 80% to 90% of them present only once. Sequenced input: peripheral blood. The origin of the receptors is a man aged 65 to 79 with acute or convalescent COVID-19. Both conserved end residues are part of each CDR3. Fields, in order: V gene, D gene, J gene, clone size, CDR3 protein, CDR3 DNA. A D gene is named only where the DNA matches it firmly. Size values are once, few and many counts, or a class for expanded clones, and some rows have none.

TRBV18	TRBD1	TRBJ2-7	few	CASSLQGTEQYF	TGTGCCAGCTCACTACAGGGGACCGAGCAGTACTTC
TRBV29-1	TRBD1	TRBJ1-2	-	CSVQGTGGAKDYGYTF	TGCAGCGTGCAGGGGACAGGGGGCGCAAAGGACTATGGCTACACCTTC
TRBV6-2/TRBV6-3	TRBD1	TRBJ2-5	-	CASSYGTGYQQETQYF	TGTGCCAGCAGTTACGGGACAGGTTATCAACAAGAGACCCAGTACTTC
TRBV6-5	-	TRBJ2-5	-	CASSYTQGPQETQYF	TGTGCCAGCAGTTACACGCAGGGTCCCCAAGAGACCCAGTACTTC
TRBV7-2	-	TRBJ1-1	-	CASSFLPGKFVIREAFF	TGTGCCAGCAGCTTTTTACCGGGGAAGTTCGTAATCAGAGAGGCTTTCTTT
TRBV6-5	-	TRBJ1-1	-	CASVTGYTEAFF	TGTGCCAGCGTAACAGGGTACACTGAAGCTTTCTTT
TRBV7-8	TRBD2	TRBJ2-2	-	CASSLATTSGYTGELFF	TGTGCCAGCAGCTTAGCGACGACTAGCGGGTACACCGGGGAGCTGTTTTTT
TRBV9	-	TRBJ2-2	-	CASTVVNTGELFF	TGTGCCAGCACCGTCGTGAACACCGGGGAGCTGTTTTTT
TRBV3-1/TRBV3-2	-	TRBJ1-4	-	CASSQASEAAMLREKLFF	TGTGCCAGCAGCCAAGCGAGCGAGGCTGCAATGCTACGCGAAAAACTGTTTTTT
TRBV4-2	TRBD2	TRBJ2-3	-	CASSQDYRREGLDTQYF	TGTGCCAGCAGCCAAGACTATCGGAGGGAGGGTCTAGATACGCAGTATTTT
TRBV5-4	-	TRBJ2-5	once	CASSFSTQETQYF	TGTGCCAGCAGCTTTAGCACGCAAGAGACCCAGTACTTC
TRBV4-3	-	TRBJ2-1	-	CASSQQGLYNEQFF	TGCGCCAGCAGCCAACAGGGACTGTACAATGAGCAGTTCTTC
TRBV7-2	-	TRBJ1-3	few	CASSPTNAGNTIYF	TGTGCCAGCAGCCCTACCAACGCTGGAAACACCATATATTTT
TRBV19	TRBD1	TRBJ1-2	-	CASSTPGQGRGYTF	TGTGCCAGTAGTACGCCGGGACAGGGGAGAGGCTACACCTTC
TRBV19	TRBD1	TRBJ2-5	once	CASTPGQKPYQETQYF	TGTGCCAGTACCCCGGGACAGAAACCGTACCAAGAGACCCAGTACTTC
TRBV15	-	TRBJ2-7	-	CATSRRGSSYEQYF	TGTGCCACCAGCAGACGTGGGAGTTCCTACGAGCAGTACTTC
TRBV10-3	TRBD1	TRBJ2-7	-	CAITPTGGYEQYF	TGTGCCATCACTCCGACAGGGGGCTACGAGCAGTACTTC
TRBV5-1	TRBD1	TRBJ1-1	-	CASSAGQINTEAFF	TGCGCCAGCAGCGCGGGACAGATCAACACTGAAGCTTTCTTT
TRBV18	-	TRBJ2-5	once	CASSPPQGWVEETQYF	TGTGCCAGCTCACCACCCCAGGGTTGGGTTGAAGAGACCCAGTACTTC
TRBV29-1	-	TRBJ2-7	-	CSVEGLATGGTYEQYF	TGCAGCGTTGAAGGGTTGGCAACCGGAGGGACCTACGAGCAGTACTTC
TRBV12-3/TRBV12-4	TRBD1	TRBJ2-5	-	CASSGTGQETQYF	TGTGCCAGCAGTGGGACAGGGCAAGAGACCCAGTACTTC
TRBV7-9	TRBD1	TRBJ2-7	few	CASSSQGAHEQYF	TGTGCCAGCAGCTCACAGGGGGCACACGAGCAGTACTTC
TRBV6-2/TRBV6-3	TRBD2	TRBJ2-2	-	CASTPGLANTGELFF	TGTGCCAGCACCCCGGGACTAGCGAACACCGGGGAGCTGTTTTTT
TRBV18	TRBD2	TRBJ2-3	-	CASSPQSLAGDKGTDTQYF	TGTGCCAGCTCACCACAATCACTAGCGGGAGATAAAGGGACAGATACGCAGTATTTT
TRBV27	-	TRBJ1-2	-	CASSSGSYGYTF	TGTGCCAGCAGCTCCGGGAGCTATGGCTACACCTTC
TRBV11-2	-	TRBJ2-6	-	CASSFGGAGANVLTF	TGTGCCAGCAGCTTCGGGGGTGCTGGGGCCAACGTCCTGACTTTC
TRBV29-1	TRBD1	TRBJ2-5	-	CSLGQGAGETQYF	TGCAGCTTAGGACAGGGGGCAGGAGAGACCCAGTACTTC